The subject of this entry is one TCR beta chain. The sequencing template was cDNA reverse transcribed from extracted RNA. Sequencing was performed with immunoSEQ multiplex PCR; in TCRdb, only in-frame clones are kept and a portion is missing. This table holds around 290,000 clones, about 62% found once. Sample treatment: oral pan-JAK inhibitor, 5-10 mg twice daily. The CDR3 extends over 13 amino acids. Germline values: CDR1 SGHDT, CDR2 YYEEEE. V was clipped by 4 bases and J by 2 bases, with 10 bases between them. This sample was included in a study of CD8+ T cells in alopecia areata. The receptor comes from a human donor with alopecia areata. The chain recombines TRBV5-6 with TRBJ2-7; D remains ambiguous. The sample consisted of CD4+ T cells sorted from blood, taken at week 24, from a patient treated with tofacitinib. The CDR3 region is CASSPGFTYEQYF. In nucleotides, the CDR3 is TGTGCCAGCAGCCCAGGATTTACCTACGAGCAGTACTTC.